This T cell receptor (beta chain) emerged from a study of T cell repertoires in cytomegalovirus infection. From the reads, TCRdb called clonotypes with MiXCR, one entry per CDR3 protein. The sample yields around 530,000 distinct CDR3 sequences, approximately 26% seen once. Trimming pared 3 bases from V and 6 bases from J, leaving 6 bases between. In germline, CDR1 is SEHNR, CDR2 FQNEAQ (reference sequence). The CDR3 runs 11 residues. The sequencing input was PBMCs. The TCR was taken from a human donor in good health (CMV status not recorded). Some clones in this sample may be carry-over from other donors' samples. The rearrangement uses TRBV7-9 and TRBJ2-7; D might be TRBD2 (5 bases). The CDR3 DNA follows: TGTGCCAGCAGCTTCGGGGTCGAGCAGTACTTC. This translates into CASSFGVEQYF.